The 31 T cell receptor beta chains in this list originate from one sample, sequenced in a study of response to subunit inactivated influenza vaccine (dated by TCRdb to 2017 to 2018). The method behind the library was RT-PCR. Sequencing used an Illumina HiSeq 2500. TCRdb itself trimmed the public reads at Q25 with fastp, ran MiXCR and retained productive beta chains. Under each unique CDR3 protein, matching rows form one entry showing the most common genes and DNA. Recorded for this sample are fewer than 600,000 distinct CDR3 sequences; about 7.2% of them occurred a single time. Approximately 14% of the sample comes from the top ten. The source was PBMCs from blood, collected about 23 months after vaccination. The receptor source for this set is a man between 50 and 75 years old who received an inactivated influenza vaccine. Donor details come from another sample of the same person, matched by shared clones.

This clonotype was seen repeatedly, ten times or more. The chain has TRBV20-1 and TRBJ2-3; 11 bases map to TRBD2. Germline V lookup: CDR1 DFQATT, CDR2 SNEGSKA (reference sequence). J was trimmed by 5 bases and V by 7 bases; bases with no gene match: 11. There are 15 residues in the CDR3. CDR3 in amino acids: CSVAPTSGKIDTQYF. CDR3 in DNA: TGCAGTGTCGCTCCGACTAGCGGGAAAATAGATACGCAGTATTTT.

This clonotype was seen repeatedly, ten times or more. V usage is TRBV29-1 and J usage is TRBJ2-1; 11 nucleotides line up with TRBD2. There are 14 residues in the CDR3. Germline CDR1 SQVTM, CDR2 ANQGSEA. With 6 bases clipped from V and 2 bases from J, the junction kept 3 bases outside the gene matches. The CDR3 DNA follows: TGCAGCGTATTGACTAGCGGGGCCTACAATGAGCAGTTCTTC. The encoded protein is CSVLTSGAYNEQFF.

This clonotype was detected ten times or more. This chain uses TRBV6-2 or TRBV6-3 with TRBJ2-5; possibly TRBD1 for D (6 bases). The CDR3 spans 15 residues. Germline CDR1 and CDR2: MNHEY and SVGEGT. V lost 0 bases and J 0 bases, leaving 8 bases between the germline ends. CDR3 sequence (DNA): TGTGCCAGCAGTTACTCGGGGGCGTACCAAGAGACCCAGTACTTC. Its protein is CASSYSGAYQETQYF.

The V and J genes are TRBV7-2 and TRBJ2-1; 7 nucleotides match TRBD2. Germline V gene data show CDR1 as SGHTA and CDR2 as FQGNSA. The CDR3 has 15 residues. With 0 bases clipped from V and 6 bases from J, the junction kept 5 bases outside the gene matches. In nucleotides, the CDR3 is TGTGCCAGCAGCTTAGCGGCGACTAGCTTCAATGAGCAGTTCTTC. This gives the protein CASSLAATSFNEQFF.

The sample holds a few counts of this clonotype. The chain employs TRBV20-1 and TRBJ1-5, with 7 bases that match TRBD1. Germline V gives CDR1 DFQATT, CDR2 SNEGSKA (reference sequence). CDR3 size: 15 residues. J lost 4 bases, V lost 5 bases, and 11 bases had no gene match. The CDR3 spells CSAPRWTGMNQPQHF. As DNA, the CDR3 is TGCAGTGCTCCCCGGTGGACAGGTATGAATCAGCCCCAGCATTTT.

V gene TRBV5-8 combines with J gene TRBJ1-3, with a possible D match to TRBD1 (5 bases). Deletions cut 7 bases from V and 1 base from J, with 12 bases between. This CDR3 contains 14 residues. The V gene's germline CDR1 is SGHTS and CDR2 YDEGEE. The CDR3 spells CASYIGASGNTIYF. The CDR3 nucleotides are TGTGCCAGCTACATTGGGGCTTCTGGAAACACCATATATTTT.

This clonotype was recorded a few times. This rearrangement joins TRBV10-2 to TRBJ2-3; maybe TRBD2 (5 bases). The ends were cut back, 4 bases at V and 3 bases at J, with 11 bases in the middle. CDR1 and CDR2 from the germline V gene are WSHSY and SAAADI. This CDR3 contains 14 residues. The CDR3 DNA follows: TGCGCCAGCAGTGTGGACGGGGAAACAGATACGCAGTATTTT. It specifies CASSVDGETDTQYF.

The V gene is TRBV5-5, the J gene TRBJ1-5, with D perhaps matching TRBD1 (5 bases). Trimming took 1 base from V and 4 from J, leaving 12 bases between them. This CDR3 has 15 amino acids. Germline V gene sequence: CDR1 SGHKS, CDR2 YYEKEE (reference sequence). The CDR3 DNA is TGTGCCAGCAGCTTGACGCTTTCAGGGAATCAGCCCCAGCATTTT. Encoded protein: CASSLTLSGNQPQHF.

This clonotype occurred a few times. The V call is TRBV14, the J call TRBJ2-5, with 7 bases fitting TRBD1. Losses at the gene ends were 4 bases for V and 2 bases for J; bases not matched to a gene: 7. The CDR3 length is 15 residues. CDR1 SGHDN and CDR2 FVKESK come from the germline V gene. The CDR3, as DNA: TGTGCCAGCAGCCCATGGGGACAGCGGCAAGAGACCCAGTACTTC. Encoded protein: CASSPWGQRQETQYF.

This sequence joins TRBV28 and TRBJ2-5; the D call may be TRBD1 or TRBD2 (5 bases each). Germline V gene lookup returns CDR1 MDHEN and CDR2 SYDVKM. V lost 6 bases to trimming and J lost 2 bases, with 13 bases between them. The CDR3 length is 14 residues. CDR3 region: CASSSWDGQETQYF. DNA of the CDR3: TGTGCCAGCAGCAGCTGGGACGGGCAAGAGACCCAGTACTTC.

This clonotype was seen many times. In DNA form, the CDR3 reads TGCGCCAGCAGCTTGGGGGGACGGAAAGATGAAAAACTGTTTTTT. Translating it yields CASSLGGRKDEKLFF. The chain joins TRBV5-1 to TRBJ1-4; D is perhaps TRBD1 (5 bases). Germline assignment: CDR1 SGHRS and CDR2 YFSETQ. CDR3 length: 15 residues. V shed 0 bases and J shed 6 bases, with 12 bases lying between them.

This clonotype was recorded many times. The chain couples TRBV7-2 to TRBJ2-1, with TRBD1 matching 8 bases. The V and J ends lost 5 bases and 0 bases, in that order; junction bases with no gene match: 3. Germline loops: CDR1 SGHTA, CDR2 FQGNSA. This CDR3 contains 15 residues. CDR3 amino acids: CASSPDRVSYNEQFF. As DNA, the CDR3 is TGTGCCAGCAGCCCGGACAGGGTCTCCTACAATGAGCAGTTCTTC.

This clonotype was recorded many times. The CDR3 sequence: CASSLGGSPLHF. In nucleotides, the CDR3 is TGTGCCAGCAGCTTAGGGGGATCACCCCTCCACTTT. The rearrangement uses TRBV7-2 and TRBJ1-6, with D unclear. The CDR3 loop spans 12 amino acids. Germline CDR1 and CDR2: SGHTA and FQGNSA. The V and J ends lost 1 base and 10 bases respectively, with 5 bases between them.

The rearrangement links TRBV7-6 to TRBJ2-1; D could derive from TRBD1 or TRBD2 (6 bases each). The V end was cut by 1 base, the J end by 0 bases, with 13 bases between. CDR3 length equals 17 residues. Per germline, CDR1 SGHVS and CDR2 FNYEAQ. CDR3 in amino acids: CASSLGWRGSSYNEQFF. As DNA, the CDR3 is TGTGCCAGCAGCTTAGGCTGGAGGGGGAGCTCCTACAATGAGCAGTTCTTC. The full variable domain, its missing parts supplied by reference TRBV7-6 and TRBJ2-1, is GAGVSQSPRYKVTKRGQDVALRCDPISGHVSLYWYRQALGQGPEFLTYFNYEAQQDKSGLPNDRFSAERPEGSISTLTIQRTEQRDSAMYRCASSLGWRGSSYNEQFFGPGTRLTVL.

This clonotype turned up a few times. The chain has TRBV20-1 and TRBJ2-6; perhaps TRBD2 as D (5 bases). CDR1 and CDR2 from the germline V gene are DFQATT and SNEGSKA (reference sequence). The CDR3 is 15 residues long. V was clipped by 6 bases and J by 0 bases, with 12 bases between them. The CDR3 bases are TGCAGTGCCGCTAGCCTTTTCTCTGGGGCCAACGTCCTGACTTTC. Its protein product is CSAASLFSGANVLTF.

The V call is TRBV29-1, the J call TRBJ2-5, with TRBD2 matching 10 bases. The V segment lost 1 base and the J segment 1 base; nucleotides outside the gene matches: 9. Germline-derived CDR1 and CDR2 are SQVTM and ANQGSEA. This CDR3 is built from 17 residues. Here the CDR3 reads CSVEGTSGDLGQETQYF. Here the CDR3 DNA reads TGCAGCGTTGAAGGGACTAGCGGTGACCTAGGCCAAGAGACCCAGTACTTC.

In its sample, this clonotype was seen a few times. The chain employs TRBV11-2 and TRBJ2-3; 10 bases fit TRBD2. The V gene's germline CDR1 is SGHAT and CDR2 FQNNGV. The length of the CDR3 is 17 residues. With V trimmed by 0 bases and J by 6 bases, 9 bases remained unmatched. Here the CDR3 reads CASSLDSSGSSGDTQYF. For the CDR3, the DNA is TGTGCCAGCAGCTTAGACTCTAGCGGGAGCTCAGGGGATACGCAGTATTTT.

This clonotype was picked up a small number of times. This sequence joins TRBV12-3 or TRBV12-4 and TRBJ1-1, with D unresolved. V lost 2 bases and J 7 bases, leaving 11 bases between the germline ends. There are 13 residues in the CDR3. The CDR3 DNA sequence: TGTGCCAGCAGTTTACAATTGAAGAGTGAAGCTTTCTTT. Amino acid sequence: CASSLQLKSEAFF.

This clonotype has at least ten counts. V gene TRBV5-1 combines with J gene TRBJ2-6; D unresolved. Germline lookup yields CDR1 SGHRS and CDR2 YFSETQ. Trimming pared 0 bases from V and 2 bases from J, leaving 3 bases between. CDR3 length: 14 residues. The CDR3 DNA reads as TGCGCCAGCAGCTTGGAAACTGGGGCCAACGTCCTGACTTTC. Its protein product is CASSLETGANVLTF.

The V gene is TRBV21-1, the J gene TRBJ1-1; the table gives TRBD1 as D, unverified against the DNA. TRBV21-1 is an annotated pseudogene. The CDR3 totals 15 residues. CDR3 in DNA: TGTGCCAGCAGCAAATGGGGGGCTCAGGGCACTGAAGCTTTCTTT. This encodes CASSKWGAQGTEAFF.

J is TRBJ1-5 and V is TRBV6-6; D uncertain. CDR3 size: 12 residues. Germline lookup yields CDR1 MNHNY and CDR2 SVGAGI (reference sequence). The V gene lost 6 bases and the J gene lost 10 bases, with 13 bases spanning the gap. The CDR3 loop reads CASSLLGDPQHF. CDR3 nucleotides: TGTGCCAGCAGCTTATTAGGAGACCCCCAGCATTTT.

The V call is TRBV10-2, the J call TRBJ2-3, with a tentative D call TRBD2 (6 bases). Germline loops: CDR1 WSHSY, CDR2 SAAADI. The V end was cut by 4 bases, the J end by 3 bases, with 11 bases between. This CDR3 contains 14 residues. This chain's CDR3 is CASSGGTFTDTQYF. The DNA of the CDR3 is TGCGCCAGCAGTGGAGGGACTTTTACAGATACGCAGTATTTT.

This clonotype showed up many times. The chain recombines TRBV6-5 with TRBJ2-7; possible D gene TRBD1, 6 bases. Trimming took off 3 bases at V and 5 bases at J, with 14 bases between the two ends. Germline V gene sequence: CDR1 MNHEY, CDR2 SVGAGI. The CDR3 totals 14 residues. DNA of the CDR3: TGTGCCAGCAGTTATCTGGGGGCGCCCCACGAGCAGTACTTC. Its protein is CASSYLGAPHEQYF.

This clonotype came up many times. CDR3: CASSHNEQFF. In DNA, the CDR3 is TGTGCCAGCTCTCATAATGAGCAGTTCTTC. V and J are TRBV12-3 or TRBV12-4 and TRBJ2-1, with unresolved D. V was pared by 8 bases and J by 7 bases, with 6 bases between. CDR3 length equals 10 residues.

At least ten counts were recorded for this clonotype. This rearrangement joins TRBV10-3 to TRBJ1-5, with D unresolved. CDR1 is ENHRY, CDR2 SYGVKD, per germline. Trimming left V 6 bases short and J 5 bases short, with 11 bases between. This CDR3 region has 13 residues. CDR3 in amino acids: CAISPSEDQPQHF. The CDR3 DNA sequence: TGTGCCATCAGCCCCTCGGAGGATCAGCCCCAGCATTTT.

This clonotype was seen a few times. The chain joins TRBV9 to TRBJ2-2, with D unresolved. The CDR3 totals 14 residues. V was trimmed by 3 bases and J by 2 bases, leaving 8 bases between them. Germline CDR1 is SGDLS and CDR2 is YYNGEE. The CDR3 DNA is TGTGCCAGCAGCGCCCGGACCAACACCGGGGAGCTGTTTTTT. As protein: CASSARTNTGELFF.

This clonotype appeared many times. This chain connects TRBV24-1 to TRBJ2-5; D is unresolved. The CDR3 length is 12 residues. Germline lookup yields CDR1 KGHDR and CDR2 SFDVKD. The V and J ends lost 5 bases and 1 base respectively, with 4 bases between them. Here the CDR3 reads CATSAAQETQYF. Here the CDR3 DNA reads TGTGCCACCAGTGCTGCCCAAGAGACCCAGTACTTC.

The chain combines TRBV20-1 with TRBJ2-1, with 14 bases matching TRBD2. The length of the CDR3 is 15 residues. CDR1 is DFQATT, CDR2 SNEGSKA, per germline (reference sequence). V shed 3 bases and J 9 bases; nucleotides not matched to a gene: 7. The CDR3 protein is CSASPGLAGAGEQFF. CDR3 DNA sequence: TGCAGTGCTAGTCCGGGACTAGCGGGAGCTGGTGAGCAGTTCTTC.

This clonotype came up many times. The V gene is TRBV12-3 or TRBV12-4, the J gene TRBJ1-1, with a possible D match to TRBD1 (5 bases). V was shortened by 4 bases and J by 5 bases, with 8 bases between the two germline ends. CDR3 length equals 12 residues. CDR3 loop: CASSSYRTEAFF. The CDR3, as DNA: TGTGCCAGCAGTTCGTACAGGACTGAAGCTTTCTTT.

There are a few counts of this clonotype. The chain uses TRBV7-9 and TRBJ1-4; D gene ambiguous. Germline V gene lookup returns CDR1 SEHNR and CDR2 FQNEAQ (reference sequence). This CDR3 spans 12 amino acids. The V end was cut by 3 bases, the J end by 13 bases, with 12 bases between. The CDR3 sequence is CASSFLPWGLFF. The DNA of the CDR3 is TGTGCCAGCAGCTTTTTGCCTTGGGGACTGTTTTTT. Full variable domain (missing parts from reference TRBV7-9 and TRBJ1-4): DTGVSQNPRHKITKRGQNVTFRCDPISEHNRLYWYRQTLGQGPEFLTYFQNEAQLEKSRLLSDRFSAERPKGSFSTLEIQRTEQGDSAMYLCASSFLPWGLFFGSGTQLSVL.

This clonotype was counted a few times. The rearrangement uses TRBV6-1 and TRBJ2-5, with 10 nucleotides matching TRBD2. This CDR3 has 18 amino acids. The germline gives CDR1 MNHNS, CDR2 SASEGT. Germline trimming cut 0 bases from V and 7 bases from J; bases unmatched to any gene: 14. CDR3 in DNA: TGTGCCAGCAGTGAAGCGCTAGGGACTAGCGCAGCCGGGGGGACCCAGTACTTC. Translating it yields CASSEALGTSAAGGTQYF.